This T cell receptor beta chain was sequenced in a study of HIV-infected patients and healthy controls. Study findings and constraints: In healthy controls, MAIT alpha CDR3s were common; in HIV+ repertoires, severely depleted.

Alpha and beta constant-region primers primed reverse transcription of about 0.5 ug RNA. Alpha and beta chain libraries were made separately by chain-specific third strand synthesis with multiplexing indices. All rearrangements within a chain used one primer pair; cDNA molecules carried barcodes. The cDNA received a 5' RACE adapter containing a random hexamer plus an SP2 sequencing primer site. A roughly 21-cycle PCR with P5s and P7 primers followed a short adapter-adding first PCR. TCRdb independently ran MiXCR on the 5' RACE reads; one entry per CDR3 protein. The sample carries roughly 7,000 distinct CDR3 sequences, about 7.4% recorded once. Follow-up blood was drawn about 14 weeks, roughly three months, after antiretroviral therapy began. Whole blood was used without fractionation, so all unsorted peripheral T cells were included. The ends were cut back, 2 bases at V and 0 bases at J, with 10 bases in the middle. CDR1 is LGHNT, CDR2 FRNRAP, per germline. The CDR3 runs 15 residues.

Judged by abundance, this clonotype is medium-sized (0.01 to 0.1%). The target antigen is unknown. This chain links TRBV12-5 with TRBJ2-5, with unresolved D. The specimen comprised blood, sampled during antiretroviral therapy. The TCR sequence derives from an adult with HIV infection. The CDR3 DNA is TGTGCTAGTGGTTTGTTAGGGTTCCACCAAGAGACCCAGTACTTC. As protein: CASGLLGFHQETQYF.